This T cell receptor beta chain appears in the sequencing data of a study of blood T cell repertoires in COVID-19. On the study more broadly: COVID-19 samples, acute and convalescent, were from the United States, Italy and Spain. T cells, B-cell-depleted T cells, or PBMCs supplied cDNA or gDNA.

V shed 6 bases and J 0 bases; nucleotides not matched to a gene: 11. This CDR3 has 17 amino acids. The germline gives CDR1 MRHNA, CDR2 SNTAGT. In the study's own analysis: Reference gene primer amplification yielded estimated nucleated cell counts. Data came from immunoSEQ multiplex PCR; TCRdb stores just in-frame clones and leaves some out. Clone size and the V and J calls come from that table; the DNA yielded D and trimming. Here the sample spans over 150,000 clones, around 90% being singletons. The material sequenced was peripheral blood. This chain connects TRBV6-4 to TRBJ2-3; 8 bases match TRBD2. The origin of this receptor is a woman in her fifties or sixties who had recovered from COVID-19. The CDR3 DNA reads TGTGCCAGCAGCCCTTCCCCGACTAGCGTAAGCACAGATACGCAGTATTTT. It is translated as CASSPSPTSVSTDTQYF.